Following are 6 T cell receptor beta chains from one sample sequenced in a study of cytomegalovirus exposure and HLA in healthy donors. Sequencing was performed with immunoSEQ multiplex PCR; in TCRdb, only in-frame clones are kept and a portion is missing. The sample holds over 200,000 clones, 85% to 90% seen once. Sequencing was carried out using PBMCs. All receptors come from a woman younger than 35 in good health and CMV-seronegative.

The count of this clone is one. The chain combines TRBV11-3 with TRBJ2-7, with D tentatively TRBD1 (6 bases). The germline V and J ends were trimmed by 5 bases and 2 bases, with 10 bases remaining between them. The germline CDR1 and CDR2 sequences are SGHNT and YENEEA. The CDR3 sequence is 13 residues long. The CDR3 sequence: CASSPGQAYEQYF. DNA for the CDR3: TGTGCCAGCAGCCCGGGACAAGCCTACGAGCAGTACTTC.

The gene calls are TRBV7-9 and TRBJ1-3; weak D call: TRBD1 (5 bases). Trimming removed 5 bases from V and 8 bases from J, with 19 bases in between. The V gene's germline CDR1 is SEHNR and CDR2 FQNEAQ (reference sequence). CDR3 length equals 15 residues. The CDR3 here is CASSQSRDLVDTIYF. CDR3 nucleotides: TGTGCCAGCAGCCAATCCCGGGACTTGGTGGACACCATATATTTT.

The CDR3 DNA follows: TGCGCCAGCAGTCCGCAACCGGGACTAGCGGCCTTGAAGCAGTACTTC. This gives the protein CASSPQPGLAALKQYF. The chain employs TRBV4-1 and TRBJ2-7, with 11 bases lining up with TRBD2. This CDR3 has 16 residues. The germline V gene has CDR1 MGHRA and CDR2 YSYEKL. Trimming removed 6 bases from V and 8 bases from J; junction bases left unmatched: 15.

V is TRBV9 and J is TRBJ2-2; D gene uncertain. Germline V gives CDR1 SGDLS, CDR2 YYNGEE. The CDR3 contains 15 residues. V lost 4 bases, J lost 4 bases, and 14 bases lay in between. The CDR3 loop reads CASSSHLGGTGELFF. In DNA, the CDR3 is TGTGCCAGCAGCTCCCACCTTGGCGGCACCGGGGAGCTGTTTTTT.

V is TRBV6-1 and J is TRBJ1-3; 7 positions match TRBD1. The germline V gene encodes CDR1 MNHNS and CDR2 SASEGT. V dropped 4 bases and J dropped 0; count of bases not matched to a gene: 6. The CDR3 extends over 16 amino acids. Here the CDR3 reads CASSVIQGSSGNTIYF. The CDR3 region has the DNA TGTGCCAGCAGTGTGATACAGGGGAGCTCTGGAAACACCATATATTTT.

The rearrangement links TRBV4-1 to TRBJ2-1; 12 nucleotides line up with TRBD2. V shed 1 base and J 4 bases; nucleotides not matched to a gene: 11. Germline CDR1 reads MGHRA; CDR2 reads YSYEKL. The CDR3 has 19 amino acids. The chain's CDR3 is CASSQATSGRTRAYNEQFF. The CDR3 DNA is TGCGCCAGCAGCCAAGCTACTAGCGGGAGGACAAGGGCTTACAATGAGCAGTTCTTC.